Detailed here is one T cell receptor (beta chain). The antigen remains undetermined. The data belong to a study of shared clonotypes between healthy human individuals. A split of CD4+ cells into CD45RA+ naive and CD45RA-negative memory subsets was performed. General observations from the study: The diversity represented, both genetic and in exposure history, was limited by few donors. Memory subsets had estimated richness that was generally smaller than that of naive subsets.

DNA at around 210 ng, 25,000 to 35,000 T cell genomes, went into sorted-subset replicate PCRs. The protocol was immunoSEQ multiplex PCR, while the TCRdb copy is restricted to in-frame clones and leaves out a portion. The sample shows some 2 million clones, around 95% of them seen only once. This TCR came from a man younger than 35 in good health. Sample: naive CD4+ T cells sorted from blood. The subset: CD45RA+ positively selected.

DNA of the CDR3: TGTGCCAGCAGTGAAGCAGTCGCTCCACGGGAGCAGTTCTTC. Translating gives CASSEAVAPREQFF. The chain recombines TRBV2 with TRBJ2-1; no definite D call. The CDR3 loop spans 14 amino acids. Germline V gene lookup returns CDR1 SNHLY and CDR2 FYNNEI. With 0 bases removed from V and 10 bases from J, the gap between germline ends came to 13 bases.